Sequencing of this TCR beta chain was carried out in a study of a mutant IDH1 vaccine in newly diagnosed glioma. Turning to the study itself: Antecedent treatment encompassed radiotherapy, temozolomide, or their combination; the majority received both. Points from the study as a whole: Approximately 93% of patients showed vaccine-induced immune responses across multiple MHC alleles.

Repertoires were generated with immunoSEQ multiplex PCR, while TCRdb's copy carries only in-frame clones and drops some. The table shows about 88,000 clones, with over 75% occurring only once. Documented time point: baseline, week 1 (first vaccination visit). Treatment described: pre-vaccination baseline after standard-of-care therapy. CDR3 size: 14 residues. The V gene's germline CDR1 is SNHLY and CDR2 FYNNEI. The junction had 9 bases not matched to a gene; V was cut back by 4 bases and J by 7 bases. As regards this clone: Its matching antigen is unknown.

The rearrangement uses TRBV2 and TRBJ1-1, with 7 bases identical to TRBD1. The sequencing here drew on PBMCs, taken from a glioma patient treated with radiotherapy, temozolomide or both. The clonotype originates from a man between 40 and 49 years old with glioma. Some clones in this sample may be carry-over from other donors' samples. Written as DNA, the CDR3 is TGTGCCAGCAGTGCAAACAGGGGCTTCGGTGAAGCTTTCTTT. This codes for CASSANRGFGEAFF.